The 10 T cell receptor beta chains given below trace back to one sample, sequenced in a study of blood T cells in healthy people across ages. Through a sample-barcoded 5' primer and a J-beta primer mix, a second PCR was run for roughly 6 to 12 cycles. TCRdb called the 5' RACE reads again in MiXCR, with one record for every CDR3 protein. Of around 2 million distinct CDR3 sequences in the sample, roughly two fifths are singletons; the top ten hold 23%. The sample comprised blood. The receptor source for this set is a human donor in good health.

This clonotype was detected only a few times. The V call is TRBV5-1, the J call TRBJ2-1; TRBD2 matches at 10 bases. The length of the CDR3 is 16 residues. V lost 4 bases and J lost 7; bases outside the gene matches: 11. CDR1 and CDR2 from the germline V gene are SGHRS and YFSETQ. CDR3 in amino acids: CASSGQAGGSVNEQFF. The CDR3 bases are TGCGCCAGCAGCGGACAAGCGGGGGGGTCTGTTAATGAGCAGTTCTTC.

As DNA, the CDR3 is TGTGCCAGCAGCTTATCCGGGGAGGTCACTGAAGCTTTCTTT. It codes for CASSLSGEVTEAFF. The chain employs TRBV7-6 and TRBJ1-1; no clear D. The CDR3 consists of 14 residues. V shed 2 bases and J shed 4 bases, with 11 bases lying between them. Germline assignment: CDR1 SGHVS and CDR2 FNYEAQ.

This clonotype was observed a few times. CDR3 in amino acids: CASSFEEDTQYF. The CDR3 region has the DNA TGCGCCAGCAGCTTTGAGGAAGATACGCAGTATTTT. V is TRBV5-1 and J is TRBJ2-3; the D is unclear. The CDR3 loop spans 12 amino acids. V lost 2 bases to trimming and J lost 5 bases, with 6 bases between them. Germline CDR1 is SGHRS and CDR2 is YFSETQ.

A few counts support this clonotype. This chain links TRBV6-2 or TRBV6-3 with TRBJ2-3; TRBD2 matches 12 bases. CDR1 is MNHEY and CDR2 is SVGEGT in the germline V gene. With V trimmed by 5 bases and J by 4 bases, 7 bases remained unmatched. The CDR3 length is 16 residues. The CDR3, as DNA: TGTGCCAGCAGTCGAATGACTAGCGGGGGTGCAGATACGCAGTATTTT. Protein sequence: CASSRMTSGGADTQYF.

This clonotype was found many times. The chain couples TRBV27 to TRBJ2-7; 11 bases map to TRBD1. The CDR3 consists of 15 residues. CDR1 and CDR2 (germline): MNHEY, SMNVEV (reference sequence). Trimming cost V 2 bases and J 4 bases; bases outside gene matches: 4. The CDR3 DNA is TGTGCCAGCAGTTTAGGGACAGGGGGTCGTTACGAGCAGTACTTC. Translated: CASSLGTGGRYEQYF.

This clonotype was detected only a few times. The chain recombines TRBV7-2 with TRBJ1-2, with 7 bases aligning to TRBD1. The CDR3 is made up of 14 amino acids. Germline V gene sequence: CDR1 SGHTA, CDR2 FQGNSA. V was clipped by 3 bases and J by 4 bases; unmatched bases: 5. CDR3 protein: CASSLDRRRYGYTF. The CDR3 DNA follows: TGTGCCAGCAGCTTGGACAGGAGACGCTATGGCTACACCTTC.

V is TRBV28 and J is TRBJ1-4; TRBD1 is a possible D gene (5 bases). CDR3 length: 15 amino acids. The germline V gene encodes CDR1 MDHEN and CDR2 SYDVKM. Trimming cost V 0 bases and J 5 bases, with 10 bases left between them. CDR3 region: CASSLWPGTNEKLFF. CDR3 sequence (DNA): TGTGCCAGCAGTTTATGGCCAGGGACGAATGAAAAACTGTTTTTT.

J is TRBJ2-1 and V is TRBV7-9, with unresolved D. The CDR3 is 11 residues long. The germline V gene encodes CDR1 SEHNR and CDR2 FQNEAQ (reference sequence). V was clipped by 1 base and J by 13 bases, with 8 bases between them. The CDR3 sequence is CASSLEWSQFF. CDR3 sequence (DNA): TGTGCCAGCAGCTTAGAGTGGAGTCAGTTCTTC.

V is TRBV7-3 and J is TRBJ2-7; 12 bases align to TRBD1. The CDR3 has 15 amino acids. Germline CDR1 reads SGHTA; CDR2 reads FQGTGA. The trim removed 2 bases at V and 3 bases at J, leaving 2 bases unmatched. The CDR3: CASSLWDRGLYEQYF. The CDR3 nucleotides read TGTGCCAGCAGCTTATGGGACAGGGGGCTCTACGAGCAGTACTTC.

This chain joins TRBV21-1 and TRBJ2-3; the D call TRBD2 from the table was never checked on the DNA. TRBV21-1 is tagged as a pseudogene. The CDR3 covers 16 residues. Here the CDR3 DNA reads TGTGCCAGCAGCACCCGAGCGGGGGAAATCACAGATACGCAGTATTTT. Encoded protein: CASSTRAGEITDTQYF.